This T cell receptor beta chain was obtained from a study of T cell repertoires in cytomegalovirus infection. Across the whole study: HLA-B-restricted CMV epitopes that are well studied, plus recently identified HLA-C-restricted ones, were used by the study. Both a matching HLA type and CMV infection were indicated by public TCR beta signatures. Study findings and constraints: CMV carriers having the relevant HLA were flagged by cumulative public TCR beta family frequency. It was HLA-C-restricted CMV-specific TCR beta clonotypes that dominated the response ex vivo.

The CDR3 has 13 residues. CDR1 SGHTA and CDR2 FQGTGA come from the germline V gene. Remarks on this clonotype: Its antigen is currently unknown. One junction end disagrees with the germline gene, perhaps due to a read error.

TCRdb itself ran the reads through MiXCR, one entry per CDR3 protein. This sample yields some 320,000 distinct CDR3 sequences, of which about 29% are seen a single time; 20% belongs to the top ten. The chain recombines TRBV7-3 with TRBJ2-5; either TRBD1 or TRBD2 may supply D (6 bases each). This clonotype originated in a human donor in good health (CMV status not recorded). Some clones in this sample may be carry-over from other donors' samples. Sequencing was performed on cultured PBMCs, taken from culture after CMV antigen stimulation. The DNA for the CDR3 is TGTGCCAGCAGTAACGGGGGCCGAGAGACCCAGAACTTC. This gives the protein CASSNGGRETQNF.